This T cell receptor (beta chain) was identified in a study of T cell responses to AZD1222 COVID-19 vaccine. Findings and limits, study-wide: There were mostly white British donors and more females than males, and clonal diversity was possibly underestimated. Close to half of spike-specific TCRs reportedly recognize unmutated variant regions. Spike-specific TCR breadth rose after two AZD1222 doses, and depth rose as well. Every sample of the repertoires postdated the peak T cell response.

Trimming removed 0 bases at V and 6 bases at J, with 12 bases between. CDR1 and CDR2 (germline): MNHNS, SASEGT. CDR3 length: 15 amino acids. Concerning this clone itself: The antigen is unknown.

Repertoires were generated with immunoSEQ multiplex PCR, while TCRdb's copy carries only in-frame clones and drops some. The sample holds about 130,000 clones, 80% to 90% seen once. The source material was peripheral blood, sampled on day 0 of AZD1222 vaccination. The receptor was isolated from an adult in good health. This chain links TRBV6-1 with TRBJ1-5; D remains ambiguous. CDR3 protein: CASSEALVWSQPQHF. For the CDR3, the DNA is TGTGCCAGCAGTGAAGCGCTAGTCTGGAGTCAGCCCCAGCATTTT.